This T cell receptor beta chain was identified during a study of CD8 T cells in Susac syndrome. CD8+ and CD4+ T cells circulating in blood were sequenced for TCR beta. TEMRA cells were FACS-enriched and CD8+ and CD4+ T cells negatively isolated. Random-hexamer reverse transcription was applied to roughly 0.5 to 1 ug RNA. The method of amplification for TCR beta CDR3 was immunoSEQ multiplex PCR, covering 54 Vbeta and 13 Jbeta. Via MiXCR, TCRdb re-called the immunoSEQ multiplex PCR reads, giving one row per CDR3 protein. The data show some 180,000 distinct CDR3 sequences, 91% seen once. Study outcomes and limitations: Expansion of clones was not seen in the CD4+ T cell repertoires of Susac syndrome.

Germline loops: CDR1 SGHRS, CDR2 YFSETQ. V lost 0 bases and J lost 1, with 8 bases in between. This CDR3 comprises 15 residues. A remark on this clonotype: The target antigen is unknown.

The chain has TRBV5-1 and TRBJ2-1; the D is unclear. Sample: CD4+ T cells from PBMCs. This clonotype originated in a human donor with Susac syndrome. Here the CDR3 reads CASSLAEGSYNEQFF. As DNA, the CDR3 is TGCGCCAGCAGCTTGGCCGAAGGGTCCTACAATGAGCAGTTCTTC.